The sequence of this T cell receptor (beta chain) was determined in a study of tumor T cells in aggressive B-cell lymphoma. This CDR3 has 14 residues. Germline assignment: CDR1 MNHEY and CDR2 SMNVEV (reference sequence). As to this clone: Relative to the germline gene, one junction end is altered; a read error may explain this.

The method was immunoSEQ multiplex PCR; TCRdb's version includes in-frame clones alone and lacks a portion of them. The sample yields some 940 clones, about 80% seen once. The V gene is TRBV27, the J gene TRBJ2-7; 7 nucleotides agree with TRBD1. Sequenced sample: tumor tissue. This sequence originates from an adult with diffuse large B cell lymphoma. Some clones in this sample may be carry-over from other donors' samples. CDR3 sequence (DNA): TGTGCCAGCGGTTTAGGTAGGGGGCTCTACGAGCAGTACTTC. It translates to CASGLGRGLYEQYF.